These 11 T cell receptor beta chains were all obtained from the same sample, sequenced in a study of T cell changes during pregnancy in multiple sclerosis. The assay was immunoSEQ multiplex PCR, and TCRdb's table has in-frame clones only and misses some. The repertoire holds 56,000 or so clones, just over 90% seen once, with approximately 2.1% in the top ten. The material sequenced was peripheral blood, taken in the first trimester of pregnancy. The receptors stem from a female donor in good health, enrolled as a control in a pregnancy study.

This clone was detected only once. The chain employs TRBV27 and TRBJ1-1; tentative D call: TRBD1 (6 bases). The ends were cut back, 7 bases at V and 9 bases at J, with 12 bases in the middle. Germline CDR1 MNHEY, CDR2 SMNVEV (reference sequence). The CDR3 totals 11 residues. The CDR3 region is CASKGVGKAFF. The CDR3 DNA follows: TGTGCCAGCAAGGGGGTCGGGAAAGCTTTCTTT.

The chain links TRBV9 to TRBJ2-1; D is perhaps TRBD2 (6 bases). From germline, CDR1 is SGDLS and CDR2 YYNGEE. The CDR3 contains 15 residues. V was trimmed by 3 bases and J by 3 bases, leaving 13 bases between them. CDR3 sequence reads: CASSGRDFDYNEQFF. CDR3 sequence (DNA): TGTGCCAGCAGCGGCCGGGACTTTGACTACAATGAGCAGTTCTTC. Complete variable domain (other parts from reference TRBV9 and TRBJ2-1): DSGVTQTPKHLITATGQRVTLRCSPRSGDLSVYWYQQSLDQGLQFLIQYYNGEERAKGNILERFSAQQFPDLHSELNLSSLELGDSALYFCASSGRDFDYNEQFFGPGTRLTVL.

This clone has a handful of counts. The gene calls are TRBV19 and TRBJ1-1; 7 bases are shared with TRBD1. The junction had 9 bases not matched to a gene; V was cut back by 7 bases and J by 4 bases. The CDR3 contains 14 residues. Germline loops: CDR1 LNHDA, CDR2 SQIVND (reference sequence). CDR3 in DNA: TGTGCCAGTACCCGACAGGGAGGAGGCACTGAAGCTTTCTTT. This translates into CASTRQGGGTEAFF.

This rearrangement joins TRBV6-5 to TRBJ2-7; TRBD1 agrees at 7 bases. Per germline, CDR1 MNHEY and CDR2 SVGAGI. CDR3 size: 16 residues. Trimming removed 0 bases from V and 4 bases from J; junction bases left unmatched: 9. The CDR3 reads CASSYSGQGVVYEQYF. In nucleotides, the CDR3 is TGTGCCAGCAGTTACTCTGGGCAGGGGGTGGTTTACGAGCAGTACTTC.

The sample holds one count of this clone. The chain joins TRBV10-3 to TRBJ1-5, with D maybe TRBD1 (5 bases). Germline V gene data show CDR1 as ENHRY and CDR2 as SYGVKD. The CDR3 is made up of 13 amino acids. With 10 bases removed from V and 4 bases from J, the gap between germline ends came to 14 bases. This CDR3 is CATLNPGNQPQHF. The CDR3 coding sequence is TGTGCCACTTTGAATCCAGGGAATCAGCCCCAGCATTTT.

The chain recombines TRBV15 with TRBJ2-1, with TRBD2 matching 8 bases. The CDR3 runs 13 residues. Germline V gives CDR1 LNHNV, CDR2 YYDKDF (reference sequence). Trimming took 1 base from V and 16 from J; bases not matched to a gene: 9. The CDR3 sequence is CATSRVGGGPQFF. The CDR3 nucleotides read TGTGCCACCAGCAGAGTCGGCGGGGGGCCTCAATTCTTC.

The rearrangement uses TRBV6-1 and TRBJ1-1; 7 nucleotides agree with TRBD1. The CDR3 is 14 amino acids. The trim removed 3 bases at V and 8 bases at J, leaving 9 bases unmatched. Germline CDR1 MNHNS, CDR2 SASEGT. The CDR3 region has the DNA TGTGCCAGCAGTGATACAGGGGCCGCGGGAGAAGCTTTCTTT. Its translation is CASSDTGAAGEAFF.

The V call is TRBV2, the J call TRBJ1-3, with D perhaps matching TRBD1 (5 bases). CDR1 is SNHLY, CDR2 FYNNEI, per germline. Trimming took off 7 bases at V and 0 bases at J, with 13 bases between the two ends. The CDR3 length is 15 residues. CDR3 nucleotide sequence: TGTGCCAGCATTGGGGCCCCGAGCTCTGGAAACACCATATATTTT. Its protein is CASIGAPSSGNTIYF.

DNA for the CDR3: TGTGCCAGCAAACGGACAGTGACCGGGGAGCTGTTTTTT. Its translation: CASKRTVTGELFF. The V call is TRBV2, the J call TRBJ2-2; D possibly corresponds to TRBD1 (6 bases). The length of the CDR3 is 13 residues. The ends were cut back, 7 bases at V and 5 bases at J, with 11 bases in the middle. In germline, CDR1 is SNHLY, CDR2 FYNNEI.

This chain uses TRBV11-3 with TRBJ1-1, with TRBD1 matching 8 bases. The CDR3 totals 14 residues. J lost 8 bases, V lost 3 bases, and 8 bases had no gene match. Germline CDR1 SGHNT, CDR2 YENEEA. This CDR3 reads CASSLDQGAREAFF. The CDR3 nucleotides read TGTGCCAGCAGCTTGGACCAGGGGGCGCGGGAAGCTTTCTTT.

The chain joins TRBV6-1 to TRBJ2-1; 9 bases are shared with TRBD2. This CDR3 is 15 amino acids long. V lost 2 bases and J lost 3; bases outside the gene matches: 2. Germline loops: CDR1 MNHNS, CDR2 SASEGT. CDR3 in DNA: TGTGCCAGCAGTGAATATAGCGGGAGCTACAATGAGCAGTTCTTC. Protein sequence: CASSEYSGSYNEQFF.